Given below is one T cell receptor (beta chain) in context. The data originate from a study of PD-L1 blockade in urothelial cancer. As for the study in general: The patients first took atezolizumab in about 2014, receiving 1,200 mg intravenously every 3 weeks.

Germline CDR1 MNHNY, CDR2 SVGAGI (reference sequence). V trimming: 6 bases; J trimming: 3 bases; junction bases outside the gene matches: 7. The CDR3 has 15 residues. The authors spiked synthetic TCR analog templates into each PCR. Some clones are missing from TCRdb's copy, which holds only in-frame ones; the method was immunoSEQ multiplex PCR. The table lists under 120,000 clones, about 85% of them singletons. Patient disease was locally advanced or metastatic urothelial carcinoma. This chain joins TRBV6-6 and TRBJ2-3; 9 bases match TRBD2. Specimen: PBMCs, collected around atezolizumab (anti-PD-L1) treatment. The clonotype was recovered from a man aged 50 or older with urothelial cancer. The chain's CDR3 is CASSSGTSRTDTQYF. The CDR3 DNA is TGTGCCAGCAGCTCCGGGACTAGCAGAACAGATACGCAGTATTTT.